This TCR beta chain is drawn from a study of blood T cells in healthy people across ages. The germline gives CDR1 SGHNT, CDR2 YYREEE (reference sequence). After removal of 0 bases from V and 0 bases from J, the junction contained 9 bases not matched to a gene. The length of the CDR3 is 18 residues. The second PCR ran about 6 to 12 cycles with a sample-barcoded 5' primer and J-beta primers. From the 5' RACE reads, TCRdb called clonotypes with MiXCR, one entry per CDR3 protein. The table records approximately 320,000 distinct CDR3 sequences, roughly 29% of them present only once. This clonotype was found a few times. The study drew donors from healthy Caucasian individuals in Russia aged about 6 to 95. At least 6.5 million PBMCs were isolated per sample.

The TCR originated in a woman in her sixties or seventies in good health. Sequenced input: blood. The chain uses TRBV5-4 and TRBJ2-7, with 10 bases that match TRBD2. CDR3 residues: CASSLVFRTSGHSYEQYF. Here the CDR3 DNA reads TGTGCCAGCAGCTTGGTTTTTCGGACTAGCGGACACTCCTACGAGCAGTACTTC.